These T cell receptor beta chains were read from a single sample in a study of T cells after yellow fever vaccination. Each CDR3 protein is one row after TCRdb ran MiXCR on the 5' RACE reads. The repertoire consists of some 600,000 distinct CDR3 sequences, with about 12% occurring once and the leading ten covering around 14%. The specimen comprised PBMCs, sampled on the day of the yellow fever booster vaccination. The receptors stem from a young man who received the YFV17D yellow fever vaccine. The CDR3 runs from the conserved cysteine through the conserved F or W. The order of the fields is J gene, D gene, clone size, V gene, CDR3 protein, CDR3 DNA. The D gene is left open where the match is weak. A row's size may be missing; if present it is once, few, many or a size class.

TRBJ2-3 - few TRBV5-1 CASSFQGGSTDTQYF TGCGCCAGCAGCTTCCAAGGGGGGAGCACAGATACGCAGTATTTT
TRBJ1-2 - - TRBV6-5 CASSLDADYGYTF TGTGCCAGCAGTTTGGACGCAGACTATGGCTACACCTTC
TRBJ2-3 TRBD2 - TRBV27 CASSALADMNTQYF TGTGCCAGCAGTGCACTAGCGGACATGAATACGCAGTATTTT
TRBJ2-2 - few TRBV6-1 CASKRELSGELFF TGTGCCAGCAAACGGGAGTTATCCGGGGAGCTGTTTTTT
TRBJ2-1 - few TRBV12-3/TRBV12-4 CASSFPSGPEQFF TGTGCCAGCAGTTTCCCTTCGGGGCCTGAGCAGTTCTTC
TRBJ2-5 TRBD2 - TRBV29-1 CSVGGGRGETQYF TGCAGCGTTGGTGGCGGGAGGGGAGAGACCCAGTACTTC
TRBJ2-7 - few TRBV20-1 CSGHGLGNYEQYF TGCAGTGGGCATGGACTTGGGAACTACGAGCAGTACTTC
TRBJ2-1 - many TRBV10-3 CAISGRGQSSYNEQFF TGTGCCATCAGTGGAAGGGGCCAGAGCTCCTACAATGAGCAGTTCTTC
TRBJ1-2 TRBD1 - TRBV20-1 CSARDRVRNGYTF TGCAGTGCTAGGGACAGGGTGAGGAATGGCTACACCTTC
TRBJ2-1 TRBD1 - TRBV20-1 CSARRGQGRNEQFF TGCAGTGCTAGAAGGGGACAGGGCAGAAATGAGCAGTTCTTC
TRBJ2-5 TRBD2 few TRBV7-9 CASSILAGLQETQYF TGTGCCAGCAGCATCTTAGCGGGTTTACAAGAGACCCAGTACTTC
TRBJ2-1 - - TRBV5-7 CASSPARSSYNEQFF TGTGCCAGCAGCCCCGCGCGGAGCTCCTACAATGAGCAGTTCTTC
TRBJ2-5 - few TRBV20-1 CSARRGQPQETQYF TGCAGTGCTCGGCGGGGACAGCCCCAAGAGACCCAGTACTTC
TRBJ2-1 - - TRBV6-2/TRBV6-3 CASSYGAGPGNEQFF TGTGCCAGCAGTTACGGGGCGGGACCTGGAAATGAGCAGTTCTTC
TRBJ1-2 - - TRBV20-1 CSAPVDNIYGYTF TGCAGTGCTCCCGTCGACAACATCTATGGCTACACCTTC
TRBJ2-1 - few TRBV7-2 CASSLPPGQYNEQFF TGTGCCAGCAGCTTACCCCCTGGACAGTACAATGAGCAGTTCTTC
TRBJ2-7 - few TRBV4-2 CASSQDSKTSYEQYF TGTGCCAGCAGCCAGGACTCCAAGACCAGTTACGAGCAGTACTTC
TRBJ2-2 TRBD1 - TRBV6-1 CASSPQGAVYGELFF TGTGCCAGCTCCCCACAGGGGGCGGTTTACGGGGAGCTGTTTTTT
TRBJ2-1 TRBD2 - TRBV7-7 CASSRRTSGRGNEQFF TGTGCCAGCAGCAGACGGACTAGCGGTAGGGGGAATGAGCAGTTCTTC
TRBJ1-1 - - TRBV20-1 CSASHSVKTEAFF TGCAGTGCTAGCCACAGTGTTAAGACTGAAGCTTTCTTT
TRBJ2-7 - - TRBV2 CASSVSREQYF TGTGCCAGCAGTGTTTCGCGGGAGCAGTACTTC
TRBJ2-7 TRBD2 - TRBV20-1 CSAPRGLAGVFSSYEQYF TGCAGTGCGCCCCGTGGGCTAGCGGGGGTTTTTAGCTCCTACGAGCAGTACTTC
TRBJ2-7 - - TRBV12-3/TRBV12-4 CASSLTNTNEQYF TGTGCCAGCAGTTTAACAAACACGAACGAGCAGTACTTC
TRBJ2-7 - - TRBV20-1 CSASPFRKFYEQYF TGCAGTGCTAGCCCTTTCCGCAAGTTCTACGAGCAGTACTTC
TRBJ2-7 TRBD1 few TRBV28 CASTGQGKDYEQYF TGTGCCAGCACGGGACAGGGTAAGGACTACGAGCAGTACTTC
TRBJ2-3 - - TRBV28 CASDDVRTDTQYF TGTGCCAGCGATGACGTACGCACAGATACGCAGTATTTT
TRBJ2-7 TRBD2 - TRBV3-1 CASSQGLATLYEQYF TGTGCCAGCAGCCAAGGACTAGCGACGCTCTACGAGCAGTACTTC
TRBJ2-1 TRBD2 - TRBV5-1 CASSSPTSSGRKVF TGCGCCAGCAGCTCACCAACTTCTAGCGGGAGAAAAGTCTTC
TRBJ2-1 TRBD2 few TRBV12-3/TRBV12-4 CASSFLGAGVNEQFF TGTGCCAGCAGTTTTCTAGGAGCGGGAGTCAATGAGCAGTTCTTC